Listed here are 12 T cell receptor beta chains from one sample, sequenced in a study of blood T cells in healthy people across ages. The use of a sample-barcoded 5' primer and a J-beta primer mix characterized a second PCR of about 7 to 12 cycles. MiXCR, applied by TCRdb to the 5' RACE reads, yields one record per CDR3 protein. The sample yields 1,100,000 or so distinct CDR3 sequences, more than 40% seen once. Sample: blood. The receptors shown here come from a woman aged 55-75 years in good health.

This clonotype was observed a handful of times. V usage is TRBV7-3 and J usage is TRBJ2-2; D is undetermined. V dropped 3 bases and J dropped 0 bases, with 5 bases sitting between them. Per germline, CDR1 SGHTA and CDR2 FQGTGA. This CDR3 has 14 residues. The CDR3 sequence: CASSFEANTGELFF. In DNA, the CDR3 is TGTGCCAGCAGCTTCGAAGCGAACACCGGGGAGCTGTTTTTT.

The rearrangement uses TRBV6-6 and TRBJ2-5; 10 nucleotides match TRBD2. Germline-derived CDR1 and CDR2 are MNHNY and SVGAGI (reference sequence). The V gene end was trimmed by 6 bases and the J gene end by 5 bases; junction bases not matched to a gene: 6. The CDR3 sequence is 14 residues long. CDR3 in amino acids: CASSRGTSAETQYF. Written as DNA, the CDR3 is TGTGCCAGCAGCCGCGGGACTAGCGCGGAGACCCAGTACTTC.

This rearrangement joins TRBV20-1 to TRBJ2-6; D might be TRBD1 (5 bases). The CDR3 consists of 19 residues. V lost 1 base and J 0 bases, leaving 19 bases between the germline ends. Germline V CDR1 and CDR2: DFQATT, SNEGSKA (reference sequence). In nucleotides, the CDR3 is TGCAGTGCTAGAGGGGGCAGGCAGAGCTCTCTCTCTGGGGCCAACGTCCTGACTTTC. Translating it yields CSARGGRQSSLSGANVLTF.

This clonotype was seen only a few times. This chain uses TRBV10-3 with TRBJ1-2, with 9 bases lining up with TRBD1. CDR1 and CDR2 from the germline V gene are ENHRY and SYGVKD. Unmatched junction bases numbered 7, after V lost 4 bases and J lost 4 bases. The CDR3 sequence is 15 residues long. CDR3 loop: CAISADQTGGYGYTF. CDR3 bases: TGTGCCATCAGTGCGGACCAGACAGGGGGCTATGGCTACACCTTC.

This sequence joins TRBV24-1 and TRBJ2-3; TRBD2 matches at 12 bases. The CDR3 consists of 15 residues. CDR1 is KGHDR and CDR2 is SFDVKD in the germline V gene. The ends lost 3 bases at V and 4 bases at J; junction bases unmatched: 1. This CDR3 is CATSDLAGGPDTQYF. DNA for the CDR3: TGTGCCACCAGTGATCTAGCGGGAGGGCCAGATACGCAGTATTTT.

This clonotype appeared a few times. This may stem from a read error, because a much larger clone lies one nucleotide away. The CDR3 DNA reads as TGCGGCGTTGGGACAGGGTGGGCTCAGCCCCAGCATTTT. It yields the protein CGVGTGWAQPQHF. The chain employs TRBV29-1 and TRBJ1-5; 9 bases line up with TRBD1. The germline V gene encodes CDR1 SQVTM and CDR2 ANQGSEA. The CDR3 runs to 13 residues.

The CDR3 loop reads CASARSRGGPNTEAFF. For the CDR3, the DNA is TGTGCCAGCGCTCGAAGTCGGGGAGGGCCGAACACTGAAGCTTTCTTT. V gene TRBV6-5 combines with J gene TRBJ1-1; no reliable D call. Between the trimmed V and J ends, which lost 8 bases and 1 base, there was a span of 20 bases. CDR1 and CDR2 (germline): MNHEY, SVGAGI. The CDR3 covers 16 residues.

This clonotype was found a few times. V and J are TRBV9 and TRBJ2-7; 9 bases match TRBD2. This CDR3 is 14 amino acids long. V dropped 3 bases and J dropped 9; count of bases not matched to a gene: 10. CDR1 is SGDLS and CDR2 is YYNGEE in the germline V gene. CDR3 DNA sequence: TGTGCCAGCAGCGCCGGGACTAGCAGTCCTTTGCAGTACTTC. Translating gives CASSAGTSSPLQYF.

This sequence joins TRBV11-2 and TRBJ2-1; 7 bases map to TRBD2. In germline, CDR1 is SGHAT, CDR2 FQNNGV. This CDR3 is built from 19 residues. The trim removed 1 base at V and 0 bases at J, leaving 12 bases unmatched. CDR3 in DNA: TGTGCCAGCAGCTTAGTTTTTCGGAGCGGGGCGAGCTCCTACAATGAGCAGTTCTTC. Translating gives CASSLVFRSGASSYNEQFF.

V gene TRBV29-1 combines with J gene TRBJ2-5; a weak D match, TRBD1 (6 bases). The ends were cut back, 7 bases at V and 7 bases at J, with 13 bases in the middle. CDR1 and CDR2 (germline): SQVTM, ANQGSEA. The CDR3 is 11 amino acids. Written as DNA, the CDR3 is TGCAGCGGAACAGGGTTAGGGACCCAGTACTTC. This encodes CSGTGLGTQYF.

CDR3 in amino acids: CASNSDAEQYF. The CDR3 nucleotides read TGTGCCAGCAACTCGGATGCCGAGCAGTACTTC. The chain has TRBV6-9 and TRBJ2-4; D unclear. The DNA matches TRBJ2-7 better at its end, which makes the J call doubtful. CDR1 is MNHGY and CDR2 is SVAAGI in the germline V gene. The CDR3 totals 11 residues.

This clonotype has more than one count but fewer than ten. The V and J genes are TRBV5-1 and TRBJ2-6; 10 positions match TRBD1. Germline CDR1 is SGHRS and CDR2 is YFSETQ. This CDR3 is built from 18 residues. V lost 3 bases and J lost 1; bases outside the gene matches: 7. The CDR3 DNA reads as TGCGCCAGCAGCTCACATGACAGGGGGCCGTCTGGGGCCAACGTCCTGACTTTC. It translates to CASSSHDRGPSGANVLTF.